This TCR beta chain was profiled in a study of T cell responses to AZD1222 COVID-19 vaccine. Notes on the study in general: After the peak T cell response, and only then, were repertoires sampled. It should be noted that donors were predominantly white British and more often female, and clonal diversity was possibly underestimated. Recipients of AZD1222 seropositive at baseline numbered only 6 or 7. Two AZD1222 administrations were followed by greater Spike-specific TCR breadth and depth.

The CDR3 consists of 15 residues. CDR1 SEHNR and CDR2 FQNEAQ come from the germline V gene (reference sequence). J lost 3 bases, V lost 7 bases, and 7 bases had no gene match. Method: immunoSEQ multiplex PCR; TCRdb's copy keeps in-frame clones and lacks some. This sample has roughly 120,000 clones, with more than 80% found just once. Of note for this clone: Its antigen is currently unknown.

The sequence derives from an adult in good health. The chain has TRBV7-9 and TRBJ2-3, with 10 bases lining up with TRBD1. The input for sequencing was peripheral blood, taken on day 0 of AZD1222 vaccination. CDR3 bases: TGTGCCAGCACCACAGGACAGGGGGTGACAGATACGCAGTATTTT. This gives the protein CASTTGQGVTDTQYF.